The T cell receptor (beta chain) under discussion was sequenced for a study of blood T cell repertoires in COVID-19. In the study overall: Whether acute or convalescent, the COVID-19 samples came from the United States, Italy and Spain. In each case, the material was cDNA or gDNA derived from T cells, B-cell-depleted T cells, or PBMCs.

Between the trimmed V and J ends, which lost 2 bases and 5 bases, there was a span of 9 bases. This CDR3 region has 13 residues. Germline V gene lookup returns CDR1 GTSNPN and CDR2 SVGIG (reference sequence). The method was immunoSEQ multiplex PCR; TCRdb's version includes in-frame clones alone and lacks a portion of them. The sample shows approximately 51,000 clones, 80% to 90% of them seen only once. The chain has TRBV30 and TRBJ1-4; D unclear. The receptor comes from a man in his fifties with active COVID-19. Material for sequencing was peripheral blood. The CDR3 nucleotides read TGTGCCTGGAGTCAGGCCCGAAATGAAAAACTGTTTTTT. This encodes CAWSQARNEKLFF.